The 21 T cell receptor beta chains reported below all come from one sample, sequenced in a study of blood T cell repertoires in COVID-19. Sequencing used immunoSEQ multiplex PCR; TCRdb keeps in-frame clones, though not all of them. The table has under 200,000 clones, approximately 89% seen once; the top ten hold roughly 0.82%. The sequenced sample consisted of PBMCs or T cells enriched from blood (not recorded which). The receptors stem from a woman younger than 35 who had recovered from COVID-19.

V usage is TRBV7-3 and J usage is TRBJ2-2; 8 bases line up with TRBD1. CDR3 length: 14 residues. Germline V CDR1 and CDR2: SGHTA, FQGTGA. The trim removed 2 bases at V and 7 bases at J, leaving 3 bases unmatched. The CDR3 region is CASSLVGTGGELFF. DNA for the CDR3: TGTGCCAGCAGCTTAGTCGGGACAGGCGGGGAGCTGTTTTTT.

The gene calls are TRBV7-2 and TRBJ2-7, with unresolved D. The ends were cut back, 5 bases at V and 5 bases at J, with 16 bases in the middle. Germline V gene lookup returns CDR1 SGHTA and CDR2 FQGNSA. The length of the CDR3 is 14 residues. CDR3 amino acids: CASSPRSLLNEQYF. In DNA, the CDR3 is TGTGCCAGCAGCCCACGGTCGCTTCTCAACGAGCAGTACTTC.

The chain employs TRBV6-1 and TRBJ2-7; tentatively, D is TRBD1 (5 bases). Germline lookup yields CDR1 MNHNS and CDR2 SASEGT. The CDR3 is 14 amino acids. The ends were cut back, 1 base at V and 0 bases at J, with 7 bases in the middle. The CDR3 sequence: CASSEGGNSYEQYF. The DNA of the CDR3 is TGTGCCAGCAGTGAAGGGGGCAACTCCTACGAGCAGTACTTC.

The chain recombines TRBV19 with TRBJ2-3; D remains unclear. This CDR3 is built from 14 residues. V was shortened by 7 bases and J by 4 bases, with 15 bases between the two germline ends. CDR1 and CDR2 (germline): LNHDA, SQIVND (reference sequence). The CDR3, as DNA: TGTGCCAGTACGGGTAGTGAGTCCCCAGATACGCAGTATTTT. This encodes CASTGSESPDTQYF.

The chain has TRBV12-3 or TRBV12-4 and TRBJ2-1, with D maybe TRBD2 (6 bases). Trimming shortened V by 6 bases and J by 6 bases, and 12 bases separated the two germline ends. This CDR3 spans 13 amino acids. The CDR3 spells CASRGLLGNEQFF. The CDR3 nucleotides are TGTGCCAGCAGGGGACTCCTTGGCAATGAGCAGTTCTTC.

The chain joins TRBV7-2 to TRBJ1-2, with 8 bases that match TRBD1. Germline lookup yields CDR1 SGHTA and CDR2 FQGNSA. This CDR3 is built from 14 residues. V shed 9 bases, J shed 6 bases, and the junction held 12 bases outside the gene matches. The CDR3 protein is CASSPDRAYNGYTF. DNA of the CDR3: TGTGCCAGTTCGCCGGACAGGGCATATAATGGCTACACCTTC.

In this sample, this clone turned up once. The chain recombines TRBV3-1 (or the pseudogene TRBV3-2) with TRBJ2-4; a possible D gene is TRBD2 (6 bases). V was trimmed by 3 bases and J by 11 bases, leaving 14 bases between them. The germline V gene has CDR1 LGHDT and CDR2 YNNKEL (reference sequence). The CDR3 contains 13 residues. The CDR3 region is CASSHRRVPVQYF. DNA of the CDR3: TGTGCCAGCAGCCATAGGAGGGTCCCTGTTCAGTACTTC.

The chain employs TRBV12-5 and TRBJ2-5, with 7 bases matching TRBD1. Germline V CDR1 and CDR2: LGHNT, FRNRAP. Trimming took 4 bases from V and 4 from J; bases not matched to a gene: 9. This CDR3 region has 15 residues. This chain's CDR3 is CASGSRGLGLETQYF. In DNA form, the CDR3 reads TGTGCTAGTGGTTCTAGGGGGCTGGGGTTAGAGACCCAGTACTTC. The variable domain in full, with the rest retrieved from reference TRBV12-5 and TRBJ2-5, is DARVTQTPRHKVTEMGQEVTMRCQPILGHNTVFWYRQTMMQGLELLAYFRNRAPLDDSGMPKDRFSAEMPDATLATLKIQPSEPRDSAVYFCASGSRGLGLETQYFGPGTRLLVL.

The chain is built from TRBV6-2 or TRBV6-3 and TRBJ2-7; no reliable D call. CDR3 length: 12 residues. V lost 5 bases, J lost 5 bases, and 10 bases lay in between. Germline CDR1 is MNHEY and CDR2 is SVGEGT. CDR3: CASSESADEQYF. The CDR3 DNA reads as TGTGCCAGCAGTGAGAGCGCGGACGAGCAGTACTTC.

The chain links TRBV18 to TRBJ1-2; TRBD1 might be the D (6 bases). The CDR3 extends over 14 amino acids. V lost 5 bases to trimming and J lost 3 bases, with 13 bases between them. The germline V gene has CDR1 KGHSH and CDR2 LQKENI. The DNA for the CDR3 is TGTGCCAGCTCATTCAGGGGAAGAGACTATGGCTACACCTTC. Its translation is CASSFRGRDYGYTF.

J is TRBJ2-7 and V is TRBV6-1; 7 bases are a match to TRBD2. CDR1 and CDR2 from the germline V gene are MNHNS and SASEGT. V was clipped by 2 bases and J by 6 bases; unmatched bases: 7. This CDR3 is 14 amino acids long. The CDR3: CASSEMLGEGEQYF. The CDR3 bases are TGTGCCAGCAGTGAAATGCTGGGGGAGGGCGAGCAGTACTTC.

This rearrangement joins TRBV28 to TRBJ2-1; 12 bases match TRBD2. This CDR3 has 19 amino acids. The germline V gene encodes CDR1 MDHEN and CDR2 SYDVKM. The J segment lost 1 base and the V segment lost 6 bases, leaving 13 bases of the junction unmatched. CDR3 protein: CASSTPFLLAGGSYNEQFF. The CDR3 region has the DNA TGTGCCAGCAGCACTCCCTTTCTACTAGCGGGAGGTTCCTACAATGAGCAGTTCTTC.

The chain has TRBV10-3 and TRBJ1-2, with TRBD1 matching 7 bases. The CDR3 covers 13 residues. The germline gives CDR1 ENHRY, CDR2 SYGVKD. The V segment lost 2 bases and the J segment 8 bases; nucleotides outside the gene matches: 5. The CDR3 spells CAISEDRASGYTF. In DNA, the CDR3 is TGTGCCATCAGTGAGGACAGGGCGAGCGGCTACACCTTC.

This chain links TRBV7-2 with TRBJ2-1, with 13 bases matching TRBD2. Germline CDR1 and CDR2: SGHTA and FQGNSA. The CDR3 consists of 18 residues. V shed 1 base and J 9 bases; nucleotides not matched to a gene: 12. The CDR3 reads CASSLGLLAGGLLAEQFF. Written as DNA, the CDR3 is TGTGCCAGCAGCTTAGGGTTACTAGCGGGAGGGCTTCTGGCTGAGCAGTTCTTC.

V and J are TRBV19 and TRBJ2-3; 8 nucleotides align to TRBD2. The CDR3 runs 16 residues. The trim removed 5 bases at V and 1 base at J, leaving 8 bases unmatched. From germline, CDR1 is LNHDA and CDR2 SQIVND (reference sequence). CDR3 sequence: CASSLIAGSGTDTQYF. The CDR3 DNA reads as TGTGCCAGTAGTCTAATAGCGGGATCTGGCACAGATACGCAGTATTTT.

V gene TRBV29-1 combines with J gene TRBJ2-7; TRBD1 matches at 9 bases. The CDR3 length is 15 residues. With V trimmed by 6 bases and J by 4 bases, 13 bases remained unmatched. The germline gives CDR1 SQVTM, CDR2 ANQGSEA. In DNA form, the CDR3 reads TGCAGCGTGGCCAACGGACAGGGGATAGTGTACGAGCAGTACTTC. This gives the protein CSVANGQGIVYEQYF.

CDR3 bases: TGTGCCAGCAGCCCTCGGGTCGAGCAGCCCCAGCATTTT. Translated: CASSPRVEQPQHF. This chain connects TRBV7-8 to TRBJ1-5; D gene unclear. The germline V gene encodes CDR1 SGHVS and CDR2 FQNEAQ. The V gene lost 5 bases and the J gene lost 7 bases, with 12 bases spanning the gap. The CDR3 has 13 amino acids.

This clone has a handful of counts. The chain links TRBV3-1 (or the pseudogene TRBV3-2) to TRBJ2-1; a possible D gene is TRBD2 (5 bases). The length of the CDR3 is 13 residues. V was trimmed by 0 bases and J by 13 bases, leaving 13 bases between them. Germline V gene sequence: CDR1 LGHDT, CDR2 YNNKEL (reference sequence). CDR3 amino acids: CASSQDPSMRQFF. CDR3 DNA: TGTGCCAGCAGCCAAGATCCTAGCATGAGACAGTTCTTC.

This clone showed up just once. The V call is TRBV5-1, the J call TRBJ2-1; 8 bases fit TRBD2. The germline V gene encodes CDR1 SGHRS and CDR2 YFSETQ. The junction had 7 bases not matched to a gene; V was cut back by 4 bases and J by 7 bases. The CDR3 has 14 amino acids. CDR3 nucleotides: TGCGCCAGCAGCCCGGGGGGGGGCTTGAATGAGCAGTTCTTC. Residues: CASSPGGGLNEQFF.

The CDR3 here is CASSDRTSGEQFF. DNA of the CDR3: TGTGCCAGCAGTGACCGGACTAGCGGGGAGCAGTTCTTC. The genes are TRBV6-4 and TRBJ2-1, with TRBD2 matching over 11 bases. Germline-derived CDR1 and CDR2 are MRHNA and SNTAGT. The CDR3 extends over 13 amino acids. Trimming removed 2 bases from V and 10 bases from J; junction bases left unmatched: 1.

The chain is built from TRBV7-9 and TRBJ2-7; 7 bases agree with TRBD1. CDR3 size: 16 residues. Germline CDR1 SEHNR, CDR2 FQNEAQ (reference sequence). J was trimmed by 2 bases and V by 5 bases; bases with no gene match: 12. CDR3 sequence: CASSPTGAHKTYEQYF. In DNA, the CDR3 is TGTGCCAGCAGCCCAACAGGGGCCCACAAGACCTACGAGCAGTACTTC.